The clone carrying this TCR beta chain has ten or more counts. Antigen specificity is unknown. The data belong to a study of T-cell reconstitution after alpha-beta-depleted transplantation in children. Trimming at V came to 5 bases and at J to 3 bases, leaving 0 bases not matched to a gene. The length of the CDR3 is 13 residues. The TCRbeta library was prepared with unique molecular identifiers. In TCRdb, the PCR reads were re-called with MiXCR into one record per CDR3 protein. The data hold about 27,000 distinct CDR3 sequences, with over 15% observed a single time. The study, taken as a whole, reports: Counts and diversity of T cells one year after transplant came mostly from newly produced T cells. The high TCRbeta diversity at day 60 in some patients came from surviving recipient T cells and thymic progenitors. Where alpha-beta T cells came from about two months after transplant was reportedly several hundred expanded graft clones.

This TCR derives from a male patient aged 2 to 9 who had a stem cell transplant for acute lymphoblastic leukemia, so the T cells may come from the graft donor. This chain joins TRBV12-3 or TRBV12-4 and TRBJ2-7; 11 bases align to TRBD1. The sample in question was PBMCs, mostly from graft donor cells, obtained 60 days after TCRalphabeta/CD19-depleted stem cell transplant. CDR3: CASSGTGGYEQYF. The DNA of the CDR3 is TGTGCCAGCAGTGGGACAGGGGGCTACGAGCAGTACTTC.